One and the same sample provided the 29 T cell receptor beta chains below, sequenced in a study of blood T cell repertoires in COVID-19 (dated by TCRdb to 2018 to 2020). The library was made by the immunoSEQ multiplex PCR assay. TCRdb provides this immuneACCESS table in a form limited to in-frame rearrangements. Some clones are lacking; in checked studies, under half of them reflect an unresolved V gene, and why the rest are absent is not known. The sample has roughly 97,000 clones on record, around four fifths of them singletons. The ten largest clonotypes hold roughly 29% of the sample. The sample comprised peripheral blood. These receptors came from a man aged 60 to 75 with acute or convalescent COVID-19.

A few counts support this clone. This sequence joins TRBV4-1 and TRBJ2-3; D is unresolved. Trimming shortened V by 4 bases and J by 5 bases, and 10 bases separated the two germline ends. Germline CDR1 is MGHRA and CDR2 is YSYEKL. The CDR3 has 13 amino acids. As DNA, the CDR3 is TGCGCCAGCAGCCGAAAGCCTGAAGATACGCAGTATTTT. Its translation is CASSRKPEDTQYF.

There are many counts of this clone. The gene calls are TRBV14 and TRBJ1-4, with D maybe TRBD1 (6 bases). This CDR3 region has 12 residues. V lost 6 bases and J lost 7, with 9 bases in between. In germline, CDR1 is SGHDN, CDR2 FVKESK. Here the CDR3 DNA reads TGTGCCAGCAGGCAGGGGATTGAAAAACTGTTTTTT. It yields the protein CASRQGIEKLFF.

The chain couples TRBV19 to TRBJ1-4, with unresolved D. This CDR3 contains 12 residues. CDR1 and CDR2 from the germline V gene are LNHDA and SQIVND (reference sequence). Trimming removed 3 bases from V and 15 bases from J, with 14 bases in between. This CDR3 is CASSIYGGLLFF. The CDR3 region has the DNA TGTGCCAGTAGTATTTATGGAGGACTTTTGTTTTTT.

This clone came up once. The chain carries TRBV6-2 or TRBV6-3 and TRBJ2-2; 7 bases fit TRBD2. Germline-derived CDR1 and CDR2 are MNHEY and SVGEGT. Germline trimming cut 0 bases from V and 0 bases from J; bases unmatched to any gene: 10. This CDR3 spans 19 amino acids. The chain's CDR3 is CASSYSGGSQFANTGELFF. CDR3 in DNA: TGTGCCAGCAGTTACTCGGGCGGGAGCCAGTTCGCGAACACCGGGGAGCTGTTTTTT.

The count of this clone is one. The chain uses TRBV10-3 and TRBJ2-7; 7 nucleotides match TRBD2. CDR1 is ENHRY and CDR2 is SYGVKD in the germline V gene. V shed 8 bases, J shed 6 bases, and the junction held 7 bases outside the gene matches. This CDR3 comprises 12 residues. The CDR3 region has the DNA TGTGCCATCGGACTAGACCTCCGCGAGCAGTACTTC. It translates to CAIGLDLREQYF.

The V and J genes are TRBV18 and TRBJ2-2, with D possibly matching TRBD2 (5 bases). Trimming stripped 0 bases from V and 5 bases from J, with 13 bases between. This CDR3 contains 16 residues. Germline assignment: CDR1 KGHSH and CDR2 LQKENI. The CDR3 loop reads CASSPPTGISTGELFF. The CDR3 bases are TGTGCCAGCTCACCACCAACGGGGATCTCGACCGGGGAGCTGTTTTTT.

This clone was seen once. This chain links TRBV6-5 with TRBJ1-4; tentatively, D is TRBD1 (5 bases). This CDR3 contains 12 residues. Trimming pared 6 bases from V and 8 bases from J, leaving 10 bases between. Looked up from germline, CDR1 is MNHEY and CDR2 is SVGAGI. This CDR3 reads CASSTGGEKLFF. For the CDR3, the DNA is TGTGCCAGCAGCACTGGGGGGGAAAAACTGTTTTTT.

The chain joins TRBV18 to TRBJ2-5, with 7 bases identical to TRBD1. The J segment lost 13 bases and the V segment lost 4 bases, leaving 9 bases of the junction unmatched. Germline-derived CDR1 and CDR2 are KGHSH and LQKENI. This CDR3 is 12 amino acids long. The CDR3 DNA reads TGTGCCAGCTCACAACCGGGACAGCCGCCGTACTTC. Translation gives CASSQPGQPPYF.

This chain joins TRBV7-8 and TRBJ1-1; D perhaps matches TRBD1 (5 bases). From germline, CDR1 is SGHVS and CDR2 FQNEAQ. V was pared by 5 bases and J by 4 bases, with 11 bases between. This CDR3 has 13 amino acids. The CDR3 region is CASSLRDSTEAFF. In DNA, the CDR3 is TGTGCCAGCAGCCTCCGGGACTCCACTGAAGCTTTCTTT. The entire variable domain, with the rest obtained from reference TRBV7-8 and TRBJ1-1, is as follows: GAGVSQSPRYKVAKRGQDVALRCDPISGHVSLFWYQQALGQGPEFLTYFQNEAQLDKSGLPSDRFFAERPEGSVSTLKIQRTQQEDSAVYLCASSLRDSTEAFFGQGTRLTVV.

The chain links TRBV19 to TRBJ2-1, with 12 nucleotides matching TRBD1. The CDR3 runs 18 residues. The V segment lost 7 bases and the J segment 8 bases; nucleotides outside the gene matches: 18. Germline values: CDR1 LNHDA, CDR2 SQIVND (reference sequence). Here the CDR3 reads CASTGTGGDRPLNHEQFF. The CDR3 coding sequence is TGTGCCAGTACGGGGACAGGGGGCGACCGACCACTAAATCATGAGCAGTTCTTC.

The CDR3 coding sequence is TGTGCCAGCACCCTTCCCACAGGGGGCTGGGAGACCCAGTACTTC. As protein: CASTLPTGGWETQYF. V and J are TRBV28 and TRBJ2-5; TRBD1 matches at 9 bases. The CDR3 consists of 15 residues. Germline values: CDR1 MDHEN, CDR2 SYDVKM. V shed 7 bases and J 5 bases; nucleotides not matched to a gene: 11.

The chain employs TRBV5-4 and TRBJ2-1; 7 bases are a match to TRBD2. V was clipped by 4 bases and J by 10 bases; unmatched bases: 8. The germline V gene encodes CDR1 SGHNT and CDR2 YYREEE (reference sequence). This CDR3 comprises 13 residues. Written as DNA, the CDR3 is TGTGCCAGCAGCGACCGACTAGCAGGGGAGCAGTTCTTC. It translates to CASSDRLAGEQFF.

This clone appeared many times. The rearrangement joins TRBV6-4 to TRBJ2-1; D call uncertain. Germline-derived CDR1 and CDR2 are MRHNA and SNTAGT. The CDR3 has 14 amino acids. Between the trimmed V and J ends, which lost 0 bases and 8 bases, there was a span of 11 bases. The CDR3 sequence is CASSDSIENDEQFF. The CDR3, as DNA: TGTGCCAGCAGTGACTCGATCGAGAACGATGAGCAGTTCTTC.

This CDR3 reads CATETGGGYTF. CDR3 in DNA: TGTGCCACAGAAACAGGGGGCGGCTACACCTTC. The gene calls are TRBV19 and TRBJ1-2; TRBD1 aligns across 9 bases. The junction had 5 bases not matched to a gene; V was cut back by 10 bases and J by 8 bases. This CDR3 region has 11 residues. Germline V gene lookup returns CDR1 LNHDA and CDR2 SQIVND (reference sequence).

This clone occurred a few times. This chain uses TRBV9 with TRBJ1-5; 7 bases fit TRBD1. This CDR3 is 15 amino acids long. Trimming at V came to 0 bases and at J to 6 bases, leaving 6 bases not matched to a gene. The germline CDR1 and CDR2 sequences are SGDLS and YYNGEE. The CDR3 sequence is CASSVGAGGRQPQHF. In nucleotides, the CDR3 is TGTGCCAGCAGCGTAGGGGCAGGGGGGCGTCAGCCCCAGCATTTT.

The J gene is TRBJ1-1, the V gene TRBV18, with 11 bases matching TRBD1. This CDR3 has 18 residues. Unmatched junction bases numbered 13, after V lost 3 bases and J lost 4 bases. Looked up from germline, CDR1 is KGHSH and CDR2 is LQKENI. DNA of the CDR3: TGTGCCAGCTCACCGCGTCGCCCGGACAGGGGGCGAGGCACTGAAGCTTTCTTT. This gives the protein CASSPRRPDRGRGTEAFF. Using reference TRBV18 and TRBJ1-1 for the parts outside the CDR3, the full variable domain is NAGVMQNPRHLVRRRGQEARLRCSPMKGHSHVYWYRQLPEEGLKFMVYLQKENIIDESGMPKERFSAEFPKEGPSILRIQQVVRGDSAAYFCASSPRRPDRGRGTEAFFGQGTRLTVV.

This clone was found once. The CDR3 sequence is CASSIIGTGSDTF. Written as DNA, the CDR3 is TGTGCCAGCAGCATCATTGGTACAGGGTCAGACACCTTC. The V and J genes are TRBV7-8 and TRBJ1-2; weak D call: TRBD1 (6 bases). Trimming took 5 bases from V and 12 from J, leaving 19 bases between them. This CDR3 is built from 13 residues. Germline values: CDR1 SGHVS, CDR2 FQNEAQ.

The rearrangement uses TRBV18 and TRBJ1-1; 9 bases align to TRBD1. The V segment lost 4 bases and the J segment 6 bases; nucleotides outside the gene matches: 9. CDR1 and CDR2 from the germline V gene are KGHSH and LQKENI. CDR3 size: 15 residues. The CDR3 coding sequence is TGTGCCAGCTCACAGGAGACAGGGGGATTATCTGAAGCTTTCTTT. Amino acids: CASSQETGGLSEAFF.

The CDR3 coding sequence is TGTGCCAGCAGTGGCCGGTCCCGGGATTCACCCCTCCACTTT. The encoded protein is CASSGRSRDSPLHF. V and J are TRBV2 and TRBJ1-6; no firm D call. The V end lost 4 bases, the J end lost 8 bases, and 12 bases lay between the germline ends. Germline values: CDR1 SNHLY, CDR2 FYNNEI. The length of the CDR3 is 14 residues.

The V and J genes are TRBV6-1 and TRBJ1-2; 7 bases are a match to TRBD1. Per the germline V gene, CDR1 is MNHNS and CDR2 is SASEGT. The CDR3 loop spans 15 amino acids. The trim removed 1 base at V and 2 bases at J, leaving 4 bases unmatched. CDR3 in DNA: TGTGCCAGCAGTGAAGGACAGGGCCTAAACTATGGCTACACCTTC. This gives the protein CASSEGQGLNYGYTF.

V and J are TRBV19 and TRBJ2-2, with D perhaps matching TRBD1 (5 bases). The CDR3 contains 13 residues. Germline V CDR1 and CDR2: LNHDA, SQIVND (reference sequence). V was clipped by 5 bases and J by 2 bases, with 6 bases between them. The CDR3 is CASSQGNTGELFF. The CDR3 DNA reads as TGTGCCAGTAGTCAGGGAAACACCGGGGAGCTGTTTTTT.

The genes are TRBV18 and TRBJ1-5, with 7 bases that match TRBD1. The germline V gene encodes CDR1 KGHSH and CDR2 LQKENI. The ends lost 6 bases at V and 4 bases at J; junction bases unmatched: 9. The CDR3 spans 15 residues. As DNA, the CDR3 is TGTGCCAGCTCCCCGACAGGGTTCGGGAATCAGCCCCAGCATTTT. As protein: CASSPTGFGNQPQHF.

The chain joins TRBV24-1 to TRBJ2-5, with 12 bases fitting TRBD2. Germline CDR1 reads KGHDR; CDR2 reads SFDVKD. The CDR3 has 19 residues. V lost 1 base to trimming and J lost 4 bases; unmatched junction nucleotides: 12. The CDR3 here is CATSDFGGGRTSGIETQYF. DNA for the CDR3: TGTGCCACCAGTGATTTTGGGGGGGGACGGACTAGCGGGATAGAGACCCAGTACTTC.

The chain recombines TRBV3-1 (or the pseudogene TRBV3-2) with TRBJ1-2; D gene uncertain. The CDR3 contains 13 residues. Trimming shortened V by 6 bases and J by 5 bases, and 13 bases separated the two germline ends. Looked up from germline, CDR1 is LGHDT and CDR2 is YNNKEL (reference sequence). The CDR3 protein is CASSRFPGYGYTF. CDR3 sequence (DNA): TGTGCCAGCAGTCGTTTTCCGGGGTATGGCTACACCTTC.

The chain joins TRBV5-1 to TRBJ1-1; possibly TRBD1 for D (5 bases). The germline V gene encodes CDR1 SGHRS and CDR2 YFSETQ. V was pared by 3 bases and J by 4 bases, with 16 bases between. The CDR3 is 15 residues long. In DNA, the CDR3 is TGCGCCAGCAGCTGGGGAGGGGTTTCGGGCACTGAAGCTTTCTTT. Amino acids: CASSWGGVSGTEAFF.

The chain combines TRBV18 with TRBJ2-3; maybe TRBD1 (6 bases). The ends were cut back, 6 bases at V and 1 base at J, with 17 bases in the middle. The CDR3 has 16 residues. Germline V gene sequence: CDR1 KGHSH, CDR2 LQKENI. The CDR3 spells CASSRPGAGGTDTQYF. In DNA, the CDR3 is TGTGCCAGCTCCCGACCCGGGGCAGGGGGCACAGATACGCAGTATTTT.

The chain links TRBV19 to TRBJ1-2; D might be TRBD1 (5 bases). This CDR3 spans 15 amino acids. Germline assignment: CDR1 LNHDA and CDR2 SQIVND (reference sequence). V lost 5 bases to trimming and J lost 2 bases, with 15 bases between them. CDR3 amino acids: CASSLRGTGNYGYTF. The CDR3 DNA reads TGTGCCAGTAGTCTTCGGGGGACGGGAAACTATGGCTACACCTTC.

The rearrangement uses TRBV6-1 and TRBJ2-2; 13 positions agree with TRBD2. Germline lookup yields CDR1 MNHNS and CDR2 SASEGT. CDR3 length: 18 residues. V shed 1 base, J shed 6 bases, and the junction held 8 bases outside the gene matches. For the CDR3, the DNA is TGTGCCAGCAGTGAAGTAATAGGACTAGCGGGAGTTTCCGGGGAGCTGTTTTTT. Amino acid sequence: CASSEVIGLAGVSGELFF.

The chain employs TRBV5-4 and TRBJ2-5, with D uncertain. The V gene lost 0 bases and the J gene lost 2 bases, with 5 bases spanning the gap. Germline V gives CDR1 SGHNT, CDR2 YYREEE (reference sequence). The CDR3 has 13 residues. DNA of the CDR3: TGTGCCAGCAGCTTGGCCAGGCAAGAGACCCAGTACTTC. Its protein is CASSLARQETQYF.